These 29 T cell receptor beta chains were sequenced from one sample in a study of blood T cell repertoires in COVID-19. Data came from immunoSEQ multiplex PCR; TCRdb stores just in-frame clones and leaves some out. The data contain 150,000 to 200,000 clones, approximately 88% of them seen just once; the ten biggest clones take up 1.6%. The sample consisted of peripheral blood. The source of these receptors is a woman between 45 and 60 years old with acute or convalescent COVID-19.

The J gene is TRBJ1-2, the V gene TRBV21-1; no DNA check was done on the table's D call, TRBD1. TRBV21-1 is marked as a pseudogene. The CDR3 length is 17 residues. In nucleotides, the CDR3 is TGTGCCAGCATTTATTACCCCCAAGACAGGGAGAACTATGGCTACACCTTC. Translated, it gives CASIYYPQDRENYGYTF.

This chain connects TRBV19 to TRBJ1-4; D may be TRBD1 (5 bases). The germline V and J ends were trimmed by 3 bases and 7 bases, with 15 bases remaining between them. The CDR3 runs to 15 residues. In germline, CDR1 is LNHDA, CDR2 SQIVND (reference sequence). In nucleotides, the CDR3 is TGTGCCAGTAGTATTCCCAGCAGGGCGCGTGAAAAACTGTTTTTT. It encodes CASSIPSRAREKLFF.

This chain joins TRBV5-1 and TRBJ2-5; a weak D match, TRBD1 (6 bases). V was pared by 2 bases and J by 1 base, with 15 bases between. This CDR3 is built from 16 residues. CDR1 SGHRS and CDR2 YFSETQ come from the germline V gene. This CDR3 reads CASSLGSQTGQETQYF. The CDR3 bases are TGCGCCAGCAGCTTAGGTAGCCAGACAGGCCAAGAGACCCAGTACTTC.

The chain links TRBV7-2 to TRBJ1-2; possible D gene TRBD1, 6 bases. V lost 1 base and J lost 2, with 11 bases in between. The germline gives CDR1 SGHTA, CDR2 FQGNSA. The CDR3 spans 15 residues. The CDR3 protein is CASSLVGQKNYGYTF. The CDR3 DNA reads as TGTGCCAGCAGCTTAGTTGGACAGAAAAACTATGGCTACACCTTC.

The sample holds a few counts of this clone. The gene calls are TRBV5-4 and TRBJ1-1; D might be TRBD1 (5 bases). The CDR3 sequence is 15 residues long. Germline V CDR1 and CDR2: SGHNT, YYREEE (reference sequence). Trimming cost V 0 bases and J 4 bases, with 13 bases left between them. In nucleotides, the CDR3 is TGTGCCAGCAGCTTGGAGTGGGGCTGGGGCACTGAAGCTTTCTTT. This translates into CASSLEWGWGTEAFF.

V is TRBV14 and J is TRBJ2-3; D is possibly TRBD1 (6 bases). Germline CDR1 is SGHDN and CDR2 is FVKESK. V lost 0 bases and J lost 4, with 17 bases in between. CDR3 size: 17 residues. The CDR3 region has the DNA TGTGCCAGCAGCCAAGATTTTTTTACAGGGCCCCCAGATACGCAGTATTTT. It encodes CASSQDFFTGPPDTQYF.

This clone appeared a single time. The DNA for the CDR3 is TGTGCCAGCAGTCCCCGCTCGACTCTTGCCTACGAGCAGTACTTC. Residues: CASSPRSTLAYEQYF. This sequence joins TRBV6-5 and TRBJ2-7; D gene ambiguous. Germline CDR1 MNHEY, CDR2 SVGAGI. The CDR3 is 15 amino acids. Trimming took off 5 bases at V and 2 bases at J, with 16 bases between the two ends.

V is TRBV5-1 and J is TRBJ1-4; TRBD1 agrees at 7 bases. V shed 0 bases and J 2 bases; nucleotides not matched to a gene: 10. Germline V lookup: CDR1 SGHRS, CDR2 YFSETQ. This CDR3 region has 18 residues. This chain's CDR3 is CASSLVPNRGSTNEKLFF. CDR3 nucleotides: TGCGCCAGCAGCTTGGTACCGAACAGGGGTTCGACTAATGAAAAACTGTTTTTT.

The chain recombines TRBV6-5 with TRBJ1-5; the D gene is possibly TRBD1 (5 bases). The CDR3 runs to 14 residues. V was shortened by 6 bases and J by 5 bases, with 14 bases between the two germline ends. Germline V lookup: CDR1 MNHEY, CDR2 SVGAGI. Written as DNA, the CDR3 is TGTGCCAGCAGGGTGGGGGGGTTCTATCAGCCCCAGCATTTT. This sequence encodes CASRVGGFYQPQHF.

The chain is built from TRBV25-1 and TRBJ2-7; 7 bases line up with TRBD1. CDR1 is MGHDK and CDR2 is SYGVNS in the germline V gene. CDR3 length: 14 residues. J gave up 2 bases and V 5 bases, and 6 bases lay outside the gene matches. This chain's CDR3 is CASSFRTGPYEQYF. CDR3 sequence (DNA): TGTGCCAGCAGTTTTAGGACAGGACCCTACGAGCAGTACTTC.

The chain joins TRBV6-2 or TRBV6-3 to TRBJ1-5, with no clear D. Per the germline V gene, CDR1 is MNHEY and CDR2 is SVGEGT. The CDR3 contains 16 residues. V lost 2 bases and J 4 bases, leaving 15 bases between the germline ends. As DNA, the CDR3 is TGTGCCAGCAGTTACGGTTATTGGAGGGCTAATCAGCCCCAGCATTTT. Translated, it gives CASSYGYWRANQPQHF.

This rearrangement joins TRBV9 to TRBJ1-1; possibly TRBD1 for D (5 bases). Germline CDR1 is SGDLS and CDR2 is YYNGEE. The V end was cut by 2 bases, the J end by 1 base, with 9 bases between. The CDR3 sequence is 14 residues long. CDR3 coding DNA: TGTGCCAGCAGCGTGTCCCAGGGGAACACTGAAGCTTTCTTT. It codes for CASSVSQGNTEAFF.

This clone has more than one count but fewer than ten. The rearrangement joins TRBV19 to TRBJ1-5; tentatively, D is TRBD1 (6 bases). The CDR3 is made up of 15 amino acids. Germline V lookup: CDR1 LNHDA, CDR2 SQIVND (reference sequence). V was cut by 5 bases and J by 7 bases, with 18 bases left in between. CDR3 sequence: CASSSLQGARQPQHF. CDR3 coding DNA: TGTGCCAGTAGTTCCTTACAGGGAGCTCGGCAGCCCCAGCATTTT.

The rearrangement uses TRBV11-3 and TRBJ1-2; D unresolved. This CDR3 spans 13 amino acids. Germline lookup yields CDR1 SGHNT and CDR2 YENEEA. Trimming removed 1 base from V and 8 bases from J, with 11 bases in between. The CDR3 region has the DNA TGTGCCAGCAGCTTAGCGGGCGGGTTGGGCTACACCTTC. This sequence encodes CASSLAGGLGYTF.

Worth noting for this clone: Within the sample, other DNA sequences also encode this same CDR3. J is TRBJ1-5 and V is TRBV30; the match to TRBD1 covers 8 bases. J lost 7 bases, V lost 3 bases, and 5 bases had no gene match. Germline V gives CDR1 GTSNPN, CDR2 SVGIG (reference sequence). The CDR3 sequence is 13 residues long. This chain's CDR3 is CAWSGQGSQPQHF. The DNA for the CDR3 is TGTGCCTGGAGCGGACAGGGATCGCAGCCCCAGCATTTT.

A remark on this clone: The same CDR3 is also encoded by other DNA sequences in this sample. The chain couples TRBV18 to TRBJ1-2, with 7 bases that match TRBD1. This CDR3 spans 13 amino acids. V shed 2 bases and J 3 bases; nucleotides not matched to a gene: 0. Germline V gene lookup returns CDR1 KGHSH and CDR2 LQKENI. CDR3 nucleotides: TGTGCCAGCTCACCAGGGACAGACTATGGCTACACCTTC. Amino acids: CASSPGTDYGYTF.

The chain couples TRBV6-5 to TRBJ1-6; D perhaps matches TRBD1 (6 bases). This CDR3 comprises 14 residues. CDR1 and CDR2 (germline): MNHEY, SVGAGI. Between the trimmed V and J ends, which lost 6 bases and 13 bases, there was a span of 19 bases. The DNA of the CDR3 is TGTGCCAGCAGCAATCTGGACAGTATCTCGCCCCTCCACTTT. It specifies CASSNLDSISPLHF.

V is TRBV13 and J is TRBJ1-1; possible D gene TRBD1, 6 bases. V lost 0 bases and J 2 bases, leaving 13 bases between the germline ends. Germline V lookup: CDR1 PRHDT, CDR2 FYEKMQ (reference sequence). The CDR3 covers 16 residues. The CDR3: CASSLGFQGRNTEAFF. CDR3 DNA sequence: TGTGCCAGCAGCTTAGGTTTTCAGGGGCGCAACACTGAAGCTTTCTTT.

The CDR3 sequence is CASSLDQGFTEAFF. The CDR3 coding sequence is TGCGCCAGCAGCTTGGATCAGGGGTTCACTGAAGCTTTCTTT. The chain is built from TRBV5-1 and TRBJ1-1; tentative D call: TRBD1 (6 bases). CDR3 length: 14 amino acids. Trimming shortened V by 0 bases and J by 4 bases, and 10 bases separated the two germline ends. The germline V gene has CDR1 SGHRS and CDR2 YFSETQ.

The rearrangement links TRBV6-5 to TRBJ1-4, with TRBD1 identical over 8 bases. CDR3 length: 16 residues. Trimming removed 2 bases from V and 2 bases from J; junction bases left unmatched: 4. The germline V gene encodes CDR1 MNHEY and CDR2 SVGAGI. The CDR3 DNA is TGTGCCAGCAGTTACCAGGGGGCGCGGACTAATGAAAAACTGTTTTTT. Encoded protein: CASSYQGARTNEKLFF.

This rearrangement joins TRBV19 to TRBJ1-5; possibly TRBD1 for D (6 bases). The CDR3 sequence is 16 residues long. V lost 7 bases, J lost 2 bases, and 18 bases lay in between. Germline-derived CDR1 and CDR2 are LNHDA and SQIVND (reference sequence). CDR3 in amino acids: CASTQFGHRGNQPQHF. The DNA of the CDR3 is TGTGCCAGTACCCAGTTCGGACACAGGGGCAATCAGCCCCAGCATTTT.

The V and J genes are TRBV11-2 and TRBJ1-1, with D possibly TRBD1 on 6 matching bases. CDR3 length equals 16 residues. The germline CDR1 and CDR2 sequences are SGHAT and FQNNGV. The V and J ends lost 4 bases and 4 bases respectively, with 19 bases between them. The CDR3 DNA reads TGTGCCAGCAGCTCACGAGTTGGGGGCGTGGGCACTGAAGCTTTCTTT. It yields the protein CASSSRVGGVGTEAFF.

This clone was recorded once. V usage is TRBV5-5 and J usage is TRBJ2-7; TRBD1 might be the D (6 bases). V lost 4 bases and J lost 7, with 12 bases in between. Germline values: CDR1 SGHKS, CDR2 YYEKEE (reference sequence). The CDR3 is made up of 12 amino acids. The chain's CDR3 is CASSTGIAEQYF. DNA of the CDR3: TGTGCCAGCAGCACAGGGATCGCGGAGCAGTACTTC.

The V gene is TRBV21-1, the J gene TRBJ2-1; the table's D gene call, TRBD1, was not cross checked with the DNA. TRBV21-1 is assigned pseudogene status. This CDR3 is built from 17 residues. CDR3 residues: CASPGGDSGGVDNEQFF. CDR3 nucleotides: TGTGCCAGCCCCGGTGGGGACTCAGGGGGCGTCGACAATGAGCAGTTCTTC.

The V and J genes are TRBV7-2 and TRBJ2-5; TRBD1 is a possible D gene (5 bases). This CDR3 contains 13 residues. Trimming removed 2 bases from V and 3 bases from J, with 7 bases in between. CDR1 is SGHTA and CDR2 is FQGNSA in the germline V gene. The DNA of the CDR3 is TGTGCCAGCAGCTTAAGGGGTGAAGAGACCCAGTACTTC. Translating it yields CASSLRGEETQYF.

J is TRBJ1-1 and V is TRBV11-2, with 7 positions matching TRBD1. CDR3 length equals 19 residues. CDR1 SGHAT and CDR2 FQNNGV come from the germline V gene. J lost 1 base, V lost 1 base, and 15 bases had no gene match. The CDR3 sequence: CASSLGSLPTGSRNTEAFF. The CDR3 bases are TGTGCCAGCAGCTTAGGGTCCCTTCCGACAGGGAGTAGGAACACTGAAGCTTTCTTT.

The chain recombines TRBV6-1 with TRBJ1-1; D ambiguous. Trimming cost V 3 bases and J 2 bases, with 7 bases left between them. Germline V gene sequence: CDR1 MNHNS, CDR2 SASEGT. The CDR3 is 13 residues long. The CDR3 nucleotides read TGTGCCAGCAGTGAGTCAGGCAACACTGAAGCTTTCTTT. As protein: CASSESGNTEAFF.

This chain links TRBV7-3 with TRBJ2-7; the D gene is possibly TRBD1 (5 bases). V shed 0 bases and J shed 3 bases, with 6 bases lying between them. From germline, CDR1 is SGHTA and CDR2 FQGTGA. The CDR3 spans 13 residues. CDR3 in amino acids: CASSLTGDYEQYF. CDR3 sequence (DNA): TGTGCCAGCAGCTTAACAGGGGACTACGAGCAGTACTTC.

The chain recombines TRBV7-3 with TRBJ2-1, with unresolved D. The CDR3 runs to 14 residues. V dropped 5 bases and J dropped 5 bases, with 13 bases sitting between them. Germline CDR1 is SGHTA and CDR2 is FQGTGA. The CDR3 coding sequence is TGTGCCAGCAGCCAAATAGGCGGAAACAATGAGCAGTTCTTC. Translated, it gives CASSQIGGNNEQFF.